What follows are 11 T cell receptor beta chains derived from one specimen sequenced in a study of blood T cells in healthy people across ages. Primed by a sample-barcoded 5' primer and a J-beta primer mix, a second PCR proceeded for 7 to 11 cycles. TCRdb re-derived calls from the 5' RACE reads in MiXCR, one entry per CDR3 protein. The sample comprises 700,000 to 950,000 distinct CDR3 sequences, around 46% of which are singletons, and 20% to 25% rests with the top ten. The sequenced sample consisted of blood. These receptors originate from a woman aged 60 to 75 in good health.

Here the CDR3 reads CASSLVLGTDYTF. Here the CDR3 DNA reads TGTGCCAGCAGCTTAGTATTGGGGACAGACTACACCTTC. This sequence joins TRBV7-2 and TRBJ1-2, with 7 bases aligning to TRBD1. The CDR3 length is 13 residues. Germline loops: CDR1 SGHTA, CDR2 FQGNSA. The trim removed 1 base at V and 10 bases at J, leaving 6 bases unmatched. The full variable domain, with the rest looked up from reference TRBV7-2 and TRBJ1-2, is GAGVSQSPSNKVTEKGKDVELRCDPISGHTALYWYRQSLGQGLEFLIYFQGNSAPDKSGLPSDRFSAERTGGSVSTLTIQRTQQEDSAVYLCASSLVLGTDYTFGSGTRLTVV.

This clonotype was detected ten times or more. The rearrangement links TRBV28 to TRBJ1-4; possibly TRBD1 for D (6 bases). The CDR3 totals 15 residues. The V and J ends lost 6 bases and 0 bases respectively, with 11 bases between them. Germline V lookup: CDR1 MDHEN, CDR2 SYDVKM. Here the CDR3 DNA reads TGTGCCAGCAGGACAGGACCTGCAACTAATGAAAAACTGTTTTTT. It is translated as CASRTGPATNEKLFF.

J is TRBJ1-1 and V is TRBV20-1; the D gene is possibly TRBD1 (5 bases). Trimming left V 4 bases short and J 0 bases short, with 9 bases between. Germline loops: CDR1 DFQATT, CDR2 SNEGSKA (reference sequence). CDR3 length: 13 residues. The CDR3 sequence is CSAIQDMNTEAFF. The DNA for the CDR3 is TGCAGTGCTATCCAGGACATGAACACTGAAGCTTTCTTT.

In its sample, this clonotype was seen a few times. The chain joins TRBV5-1 to TRBJ1-1; D is uncertain. CDR1 and CDR2 (germline): SGHRS, YFSETQ. V lost 0 bases to trimming and J lost 0 bases, with 9 bases between them. The CDR3 is 15 amino acids. Here the CDR3 reads CASSLDGQLNTEAFF. CDR3 in DNA: TGCGCCAGCAGCTTGGACGGCCAGCTGAACACTGAAGCTTTCTTT.

This clonotype was observed once. V usage is TRBV12-3 or TRBV12-4 and J usage is TRBJ2-2, with a possible D match to TRBD2 (5 bases). The CDR3 is 13 residues long. V lost 5 bases and J lost 5, with 9 bases in between. As DNA, the CDR3 is TGTGCCAGCAGTCGAGGGTGGACCGGGGAGCTGTTTTTT. It codes for CASSRGWTGELFF.

The J gene is TRBJ2-2, the V gene TRBV10-3; perhaps TRBD1 as D (5 bases). This CDR3 region has 14 residues. CDR1 ENHRY and CDR2 SYGVKD come from the germline V gene. Trimming stripped 3 bases from V and 0 bases from J, with 5 bases between. CDR3 nucleotides: TGTGCCATCAGTGAAGGGGCGAACACCGGGGAGCTGTTTTTT. Amino acid sequence: CAISEGANTGELFF.

CDR3 bases: TGTGCCAGCAGCCATCGACTCCTCTGGGGGGAGACCCAGTACTTC. Its translation is CASSHRLLWGETQYF. The rearrangement uses TRBV11-1 and TRBJ2-5; the D call may be TRBD1 or TRBD2 (5 bases each). Germline V gene sequence: CDR1 SGHAT, CDR2 FQDESV (reference sequence). Trimming took off 5 bases at V and 5 bases at J, with 18 bases between the two ends. CDR3 size: 15 residues.

There are a few counts of this clonotype. V gene TRBV20-1 combines with J gene TRBJ1-2; D not certain. The V end lost 2 bases, the J end lost 4 bases, and 11 bases lay between the germline ends. CDR1 and CDR2 from the germline V gene are DFQATT and SNEGSKA (reference sequence). The CDR3 consists of 13 residues. CDR3 protein: CSARMTDIYGYTF. CDR3 nucleotide sequence: TGCAGTGCTAGAATGACGGATATCTATGGCTACACCTTC.

V gene TRBV20-1 combines with J gene TRBJ2-5; 10 positions agree with TRBD1. The DNA end is more similar to TRBJ2-7, so the J call may be wrong. Germline CDR1 and CDR2: DFQATT and SNEGSKA (reference sequence). This CDR3 has 12 amino acids. As DNA, the CDR3 is TGCAGTGGAACGGACAGGGGGTACGAGCAGTACTTC. It codes for CSGTDRGYEQYF.

In its sample, this clonotype was seen a few times. V is TRBV2 and J is TRBJ1-5, with TRBD1 identical over 9 bases. V lost 7 bases, J lost 4 bases, and 5 bases stayed unmatched. The CDR3 is 14 residues long. The germline gives CDR1 SNHLY, CDR2 FYNNEI. The DNA for the CDR3 is TGTGCCAGCATGGGACAGGGTGGGAATCAGCCCCAGCATTTT. Translating it yields CASMGQGGNQPQHF. The entire variable domain, with the rest obtained from reference TRBV2 and TRBJ1-5, is as follows: EPEVTQTPSHQVTQMGQEVILRCVPISNHLYFYWYRQILGQKVEFLVSFYNNEISEKSEIFDDQFSVERPDGSNFTLKIRSTKLEDSAMYFCASMGQGGNQPQHFGDGTRLSIL.

The chain joins TRBV18 to TRBJ2-7; D is perhaps TRBD1 (6 bases). This CDR3 contains 15 residues. Germline CDR1 is KGHSH and CDR2 is LQKENI. V dropped 6 bases and J dropped 5 bases, with 20 bases sitting between them. CDR3 region: CASSLQHRAGDEQYF. The CDR3 DNA is TGTGCCAGCTCCCTCCAACACAGGGCTGGCGACGAGCAGTACTTC.